This T cell receptor (beta chain) was captured in a study of long-term antiretroviral therapy in people with HIV (dated 2022 in TCRdb). Study-level background: The earliest samples were collected roughly a decade before the 2015 WHO recommendation for immediate ART, at a time when ART was usually postponed until CD4 counts fell. This retrospective serial study examined whether starting ART and sustained HIV suppression were associated with changes in the composition and diversity of the TRB repertoire in peripheral blood. From some 30 adults with confirmed HIV infection, the cohort provided fewer than 200 cryopreserved PBMC samples, gathered serially across a mean of approximately six years (range 1-12). Of the roughly 30 participants with HIV, 10 to 11 were female. No cross-contamination during QIAcube processing turned up in test extractions that ran a monoclonal T-cell line alongside 33 polyclonal samples.

General conclusions and limits of the study: Starting ART was linked to a significant rise in TRB diversity, yet even with long-term ART the diversity remained significantly lower than in transplant donor controls. Unsorted PBMC were profiled instead of sorted CD4+ and CD8+ T cells because pre-ART samples had limited cell numbers. Owing to limited PBMC availability, only the TCR beta chain was sequenced, without alpha chain pairing. The samples span the years 2004 to 2017, and the ART regimens used at that time may not be as effective as current regimens. HIV repertoires had narrower CDR3 length ranges than controls, and the network structure suggested an antigen-experienced repertoire that shifted only slightly toward naive after ART. Inferences about post-ART repertoire changes were limited because no data were available on ART adherence, viral resistance or therapy changes. Expanded TRB clones identified before ART initiation dominated the repertoire across all time points, though the dominance fluctuated and decreased in many PLHIV after ART.

Taken from cysteine to phenylalanine, the CDR3 has 14 residues. Just the 42-base CDR3 DNA is kept, in frame starting at base 1. V is pared back by 8 bases and J by 4 bases, with 14 bases lying between the germline termini. For CDR1 and CDR2, the germline V gene (reference sequence) lists WNHNN and SYGVQD. The immunoSEQ hsTCRB v3.0 assay was used at survey level resolution for TRB variable region sequencing. A depth of about 40,000-50,000 T-cell genomes per sample was targeted for TRB sequencing. TRB libraries were pooled and sequenced on an Illumina MiSeq using a v3 150-cycle kit. On the study's bioinformatics: Repertoire analysis ran in R within a reproducible Nextflow workflow covering QC, data transformation and analysis. LymphoSeq2, an R package for exploring AIRR-Seq data, was used to implement custom analyses. A few samples that produced fewer than 5000 total TRB sequences were removed, so under 200 HIV repertoires were analyzed. Among the approximately 180 HIV repertoires that were kept, 59 were collected before ART initiation and more than 120 were collected after ART initiation. Each repertoire was downsampled to 5000 TRB nucleotide sequences, and summary statistics were averaged across 100 downsampling iterations. TRB sequences were retained for analysis only if CDR3 regions of at least seven amino acids were present. Diversity was measured with a Shannon entropy-derived clonality score and the Gini coefficient. In the repertoire networks, any two of the top 5000 CDR3 amino acid sequences were linked whenever the two sequences differed by an edit distance of one. For TRB CDR3 amino acid sequences, antigen specificity groups and MHC restriction were predicted with GLIPH2. CDR3 amino acid sequences were matched against VDJdb and McPAS-TCR to flag known CMV, EBV, HIV or tissue antigen associations. Pre-ART, post-ART and control groups were compared with Wilcoxon signed-rank tests and Holm-Bonferroni correction. Sourced from immuneACCESS, this table was stored by TCRdb with only in-frame sequences that have V and J called. A share of the clones is absent; for the studies checked, an unresolved V gene accounts for under half, and the remainder has no known explanation. V, J and clone size are taken as reported in that table, and D and trimming were inferred from the DNA itself. The sample data list 29,000 or so clones, and around 92% of these were observed just once. Less than 3% of the sample is in the top ten clones.

To note about this clone: It lacks a known antigen. Per-base quality was not reported, and no clone a single base away is much larger than it.

To be included, a participant needed at least one PBMC sample from before ART initiation plus at least two post-ART samples. All participants with HIV were treated in the United States of America. Before DNA extraction, cryopreserved samples of roughly 0.95-10 million PBMC were thawed and washed. At the time of the earliest PBMC sample for each participant with HIV, ages ranged from about 20 to 54 years. PBMC samples were contributed by each participant from 1-4 timepoints before ART initiation and 2-8 timepoints after ART initiation, with a median of 7 samples. Serial HIV viral load, CD4+ T-cell count, ART history and demographic data were obtained for every participant. Genomic DNA was extracted from unsorted PBMC with a Qiagen kit on a QIAcube, with processing performed in batches of 12 samples.

This TCR was sampled from a man aged 50 to 59 with HIV. The rearrangement combines TRBV10-1 with TRBJ2-2; a weak D assignment points to TRBD1 (5 bases agree). The source material was unsorted PBMCs, sampled about 7.4 years after starting antiretroviral therapy. The bases read TGCGCCAGCGGTGGCAGGGCCGCCACCGGGGAGCTGTTTTTT. Translated, it reads CASGGRAATGELFF.